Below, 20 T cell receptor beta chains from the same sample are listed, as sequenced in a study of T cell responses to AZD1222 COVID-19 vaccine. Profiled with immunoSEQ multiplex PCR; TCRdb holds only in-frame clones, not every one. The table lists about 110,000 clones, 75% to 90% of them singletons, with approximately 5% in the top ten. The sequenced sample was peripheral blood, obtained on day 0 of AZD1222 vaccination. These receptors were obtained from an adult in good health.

This CDR3 is CASSYTRMTSGSGEQYF. The CDR3 DNA is TGTGCCAGCAGTTACACCCGAATGACTAGCGGGAGTGGCGAGCAGTACTTC. The gene calls are TRBV6-2 or TRBV6-3 and TRBJ2-7; 12 bases are a match to TRBD2. The CDR3 spans 17 residues. The V and J ends lost 2 bases and 6 bases, in that order; junction bases with no gene match: 11. Germline lookup yields CDR1 MNHEY and CDR2 SVGEGT.

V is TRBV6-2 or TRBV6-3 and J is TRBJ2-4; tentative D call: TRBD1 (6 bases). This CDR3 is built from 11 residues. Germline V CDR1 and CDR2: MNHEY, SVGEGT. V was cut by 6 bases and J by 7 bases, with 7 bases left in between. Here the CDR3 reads CASSQGNIQYF. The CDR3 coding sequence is TGTGCCAGCAGCCAGGGGAACATTCAGTACTTC.

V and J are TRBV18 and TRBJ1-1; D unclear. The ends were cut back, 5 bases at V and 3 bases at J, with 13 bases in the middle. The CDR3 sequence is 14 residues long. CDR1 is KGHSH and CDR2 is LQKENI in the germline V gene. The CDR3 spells CASSSQVKDTEAFF. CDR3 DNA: TGTGCCAGCTCAAGCCAGGTTAAGGACACTGAAGCTTTCTTT.

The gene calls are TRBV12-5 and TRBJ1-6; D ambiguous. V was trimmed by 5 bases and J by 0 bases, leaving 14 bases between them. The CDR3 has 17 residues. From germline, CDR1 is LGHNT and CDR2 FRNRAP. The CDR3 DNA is TGTGCTAGTGGTAAGCCCCCACAGAGCTCCTATAATTCACCCCTCCACTTT. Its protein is CASGKPPQSSYNSPLHF.

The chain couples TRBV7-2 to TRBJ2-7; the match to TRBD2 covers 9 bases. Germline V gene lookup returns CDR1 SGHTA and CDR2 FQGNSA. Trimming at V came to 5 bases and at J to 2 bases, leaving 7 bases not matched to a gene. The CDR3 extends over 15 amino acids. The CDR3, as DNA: TGTGCCAGCAGCGGAACTAGCGGGCTAACCTACGAGCAGTACTTC. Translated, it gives CASSGTSGLTYEQYF.

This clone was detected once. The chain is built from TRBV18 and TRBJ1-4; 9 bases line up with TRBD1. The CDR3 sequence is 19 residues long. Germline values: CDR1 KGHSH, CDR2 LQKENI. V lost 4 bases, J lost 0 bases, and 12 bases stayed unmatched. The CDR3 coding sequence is TGTGCCAGCTCACGATACCCGCCGGGACAGGGTTCAACTAATGAAAAACTGTTTTTT. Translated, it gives CASSRYPPGQGSTNEKLFF.

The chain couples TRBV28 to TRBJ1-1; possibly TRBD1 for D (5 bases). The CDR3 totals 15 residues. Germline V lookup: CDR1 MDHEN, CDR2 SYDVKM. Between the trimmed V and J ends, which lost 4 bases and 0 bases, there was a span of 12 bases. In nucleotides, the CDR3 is TGTGCCAGCAGTTCCAGGGTAGCTATGAACACTGAAGCTTTCTTT. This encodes CASSSRVAMNTEAFF.

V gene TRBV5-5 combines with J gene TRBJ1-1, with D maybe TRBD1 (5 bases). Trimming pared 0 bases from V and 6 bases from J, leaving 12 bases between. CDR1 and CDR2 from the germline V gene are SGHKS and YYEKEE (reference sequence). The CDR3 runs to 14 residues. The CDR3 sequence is CASSLGGAGPEAFF. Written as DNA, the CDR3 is TGTGCCAGCAGCTTGGGAGGGGCGGGGCCTGAAGCTTTCTTT. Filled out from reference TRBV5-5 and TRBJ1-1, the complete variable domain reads DAGVTQSPTHLIKTRGQQVTLRCSPISGHKSVSWYQQVLGQGPQFIFQYYEKEERGRGNFPDRFSARQFPNYSSELNVNALLLGDSALYLCASSLGGAGPEAFFGQGTRLTVV.

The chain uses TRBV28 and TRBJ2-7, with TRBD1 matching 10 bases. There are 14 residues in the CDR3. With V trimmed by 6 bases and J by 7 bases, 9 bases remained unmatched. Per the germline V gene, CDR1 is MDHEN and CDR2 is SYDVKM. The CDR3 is CASRPGTGVWEQYF. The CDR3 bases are TGTGCCAGCAGACCCGGGACAGGGGTCTGGGAGCAGTACTTC.

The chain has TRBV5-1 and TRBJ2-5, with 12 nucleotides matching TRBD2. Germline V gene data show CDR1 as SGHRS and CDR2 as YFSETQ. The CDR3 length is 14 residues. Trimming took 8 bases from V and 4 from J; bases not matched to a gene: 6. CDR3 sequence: CASTLAGGRETQYF. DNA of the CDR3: TGCGCCAGTACGCTAGCGGGGGGGCGAGAGACCCAGTACTTC.

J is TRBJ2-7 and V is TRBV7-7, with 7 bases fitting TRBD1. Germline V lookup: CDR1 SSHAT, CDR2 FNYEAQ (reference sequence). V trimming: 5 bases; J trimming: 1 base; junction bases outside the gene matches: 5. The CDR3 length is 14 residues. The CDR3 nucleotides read TGTGCCAGCAGCCCAGGGGGAGCTTCCTACGAGCAGTACTTC. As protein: CASSPGGASYEQYF.

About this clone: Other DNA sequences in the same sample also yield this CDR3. CDR3 amino acids: CASSPRTGNTGELFF. In DNA form, the CDR3 reads TGTGCCAGCTCACCAAGGACAGGGAACACCGGGGAGCTGTTTTTT. The V and J genes are TRBV18 and TRBJ2-2, with TRBD1 matching 7 bases. Per germline, CDR1 KGHSH and CDR2 LQKENI. The CDR3 runs 15 residues. J lost 1 base, V lost 2 bases, and 1 base had no gene match.

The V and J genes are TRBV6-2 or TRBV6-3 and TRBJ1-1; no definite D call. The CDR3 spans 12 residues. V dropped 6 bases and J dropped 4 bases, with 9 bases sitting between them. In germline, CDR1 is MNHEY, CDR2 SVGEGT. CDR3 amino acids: CASSPAPTEAFF. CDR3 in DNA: TGTGCCAGCAGCCCCGCCCCCACTGAAGCTTTCTTT.

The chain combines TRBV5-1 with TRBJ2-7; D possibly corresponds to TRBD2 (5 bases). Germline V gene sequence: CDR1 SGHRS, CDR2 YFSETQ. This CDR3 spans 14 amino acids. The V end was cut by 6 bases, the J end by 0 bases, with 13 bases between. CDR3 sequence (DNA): TGCGCCAGCACGGACGGGGTGGGCTCCTACGAGCAGTACTTC. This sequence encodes CASTDGVGSYEQYF.

The CDR3 coding sequence is TGTGCCAGCAGGGAGACGAGCTCCTACAATGAGCAGTTCTTC. Protein sequence: CASRETSSYNEQFF. The V call is TRBV14, the J call TRBJ2-1; D uncertain. The V end was cut by 6 bases, the J end by 0 bases, with 9 bases between. The CDR3 sequence is 14 residues long. From germline, CDR1 is SGHDN and CDR2 FVKESK.

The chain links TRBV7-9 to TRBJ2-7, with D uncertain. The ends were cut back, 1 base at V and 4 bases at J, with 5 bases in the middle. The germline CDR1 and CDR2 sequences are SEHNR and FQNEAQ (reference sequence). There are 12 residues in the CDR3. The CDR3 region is CASSLDQYEQYF. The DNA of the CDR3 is TGTGCCAGCAGCTTAGACCAATACGAGCAGTACTTC. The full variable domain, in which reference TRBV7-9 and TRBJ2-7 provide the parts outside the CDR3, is DTGVSQNPRHKITKRGQNVTFRCDPISEHNRLYWYRQTLGQGPEFLTYFQNEAQLEKSRLLSDRFSAERPKGSFSTLEIQRTEQGDSAMYLCASSLDQYEQYFGPGTRLTVT.

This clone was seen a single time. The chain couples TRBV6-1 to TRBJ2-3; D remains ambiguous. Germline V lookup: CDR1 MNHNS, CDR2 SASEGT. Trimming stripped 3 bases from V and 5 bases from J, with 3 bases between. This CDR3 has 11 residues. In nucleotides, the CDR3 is TGTGCCAGCAGTGAGAGAGATACGCAGTATTTT. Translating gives CASSERDTQYF.

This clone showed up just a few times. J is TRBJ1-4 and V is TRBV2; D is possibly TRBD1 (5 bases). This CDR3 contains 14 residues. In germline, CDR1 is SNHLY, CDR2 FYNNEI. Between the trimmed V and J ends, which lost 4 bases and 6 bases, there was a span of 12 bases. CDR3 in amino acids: CASSGRQGDEKLFF. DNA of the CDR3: TGTGCCAGCAGTGGACGGCAGGGTGATGAAAAACTGTTTTTT.

This CDR3 is CASSGRNGGVGQYF. The CDR3 DNA reads TGTGCCAGCAGTGGAAGGAATGGGGGCGTAGGGCAGTACTTC. V usage is TRBV2 and J usage is TRBJ2-7; tentative D call: TRBD1 (6 bases). V was pared by 4 bases and J by 9 bases, with 19 bases between. There are 14 residues in the CDR3. Per germline, CDR1 SNHLY and CDR2 FYNNEI.

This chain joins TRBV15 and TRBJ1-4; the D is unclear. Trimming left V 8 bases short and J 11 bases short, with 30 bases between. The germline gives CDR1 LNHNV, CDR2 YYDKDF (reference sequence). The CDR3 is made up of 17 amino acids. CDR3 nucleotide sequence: TGTGCCACCTCGGCCGGTCCAACTAATGAAGAGGCCCCCAAACTGTTTTTT. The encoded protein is CATSAGPTNEEAPKLFF.